This T cell receptor beta chain was recovered during a study of metastatic and nonmetastatic thyroid tumors. At the level of the study: The authors compared repertoires across blood and tumor or nodule tissue from malignant and benign thyroid patients. Points from the study as a whole: Reported TCR beta diversity, measured in blood and tumor, was significantly higher for malignant thyroid tumors than for benign nodules.

The CDR3 is 16 amino acids. Trimming took 6 bases from V and 0 from J, leaving 15 bases between them. Germline loops: CDR1 LGHNA, CDR2 YNFKEQ. Source study methods: A papillary thyroid cancer distant-metastasis classifier was built from CDR3 differences across clinicopathological groups. MiXCR reprocessed the PCR reads for TCRdb. The V and J calls and clone size come from TCRdb's table, not from the authors' own analysis. The repertoire holds 30,000 to 45,000 clones, with around half as singletons. No patient received treatment before thyroid surgery. Concerning this clone itself: No antigen is known for it.

The sequencing input was tumor tissue. The receptor was derived from a male donor with papillary thyroid cancer or a benign thyroid nodule (not recorded which). Some clones in this sample may be carry-over from other donors' samples. The chain joins TRBV4-2 to TRBJ2-1; no clear D. The DNA for the CDR3 is TGTGCCAGCAGTAAGGTCGCCTCACGCTCCTACAATGAGCAGTTCTTC. Translating gives CASSKVASRSYNEQFF.